This T cell receptor beta chain originates from a study of identical twins. This clonotype was seen only a few times. Using its own MiXCR run on the 5' RACE reads, TCRdb lists one record per CDR3 protein. The top ten hold approximately 0.98% of the sample, which has 400,000 to 500,000 distinct CDR3 sequences, roughly an eighth seen once. With V trimmed by 0 bases and J by 4 bases, 3 bases remained unmatched. The CDR3 has 14 amino acids. The germline V gene has CDR1 DFQATT and CDR2 SNEGSKA (reference sequence). The data also belong to a second study, concerning yellow fever vaccine responses in identical twins. According to that study: Twins' vaccine T cell response reportedly seemed partly convergent, partly personalized.

The TCR was taken from a woman under 30 in good health. This rearrangement joins TRBV20-1 to TRBJ2-5; TRBD1 aligns across 9 bases. What was sequenced was CD4+ T cells sorted from blood. The CDR3 protein is CSARDEDRGETQYF. The CDR3 nucleotides read TGCAGTGCTAGAGATGAGGACAGGGGAGAGACCCAGTACTTC.